These 2 T cell receptor beta chains share one sample of origin, sequenced in a study of PD-1 blockade in classical Hodgkin lymphoma. The time point was: cycle 4 day 1 (C4D1), after 5 to 7 weeks of nivolumab. Every patient had relapsed following autologous stem cell transplantation, and cohorts differed in brentuximab vedotin exposure. Produced via immunoSEQ multiplex PCR; TCRdb's table is partial and in-frame only. The repertoire holds about 60,000 clones, with about 89% as singletons. Specimen: peripheral blood mononuclear cells (PBMCs), collected before the fourth cycle of nivolumab. These receptors were taken from a human donor with classical Hodgkin lymphoma.

The CDR3 reads CASSQSISTPLSPEAFF. The DNA for the CDR3 is TGCGCCAGCAGCCAGTCTATCAGTACCCCCTTGAGTCCTGAAGCTTTCTTT. The chain uses TRBV4-1 and TRBJ1-1; D is unresolved. CDR1 is MGHRA and CDR2 is YSYEKL in the germline V gene. CDR3 length: 17 residues. V lost 3 bases and J 6 bases, leaving 23 bases between the germline ends.

This clone turned up a few times. The sample has other DNA sequences that encode this CDR3 too. The chain uses TRBV6-5 and TRBJ1-1; a possible D gene is TRBD1 (5 bases). The CDR3 has 14 amino acids. The V and J ends lost 2 bases and 2 bases respectively, with 9 bases between them. The germline gives CDR1 MNHEY, CDR2 SVGAGI. The CDR3 protein is CASSYGTENTEAFF. The CDR3 coding sequence is TGTGCCAGCAGTTACGGGACGGAAAACACTGAAGCTTTCTTT.